This T cell receptor (beta chain) was documented in a study of shared clonotypes between healthy human individuals. Study observations and caveats: Sampling involved blood alone; tissue repertoires likely differ.

Germline V gives CDR1 SGDLS, CDR2 YYNGEE. Deletions cut 0 bases from V and 5 bases from J, with 12 bases between. CDR3 length: 15 amino acids. This clone was counted only a few times. What it binds is not known. The assay was immunoSEQ multiplex PCR, and TCRdb's table has in-frame clones only and misses some. Of a few million clones listed, more than 80% were seen once; the top ten hold around 0.14%. The sample taken for sequencing was naive CD4+ T cells sorted from blood. Subset noted: CD45RA+ positively selected. The rearrangement joins TRBV9 to TRBJ2-1; TRBD2 is a possible D gene (5 bases). The receptor was isolated from a man in his late teens or twenties in good health. CDR3 bases: TGTGCCAGCAGCGTAGCCACTAGGAGCGACAATGAGCAGTTCTTC. Translating gives CASSVATRSDNEQFF.